This TCR beta chain emerged from a study of CD8 T cells in ankylosing spondylitis. TCRdb reprocessed the 5' RACE reads via MiXCR and lists one record per CDR3 protein. The sample carries fewer than 350,000 distinct CDR3 sequences, 11% recorded once. This clonotype turned up a few times. As yet, its antigen is unknown. Regarding the study as a whole: Within matched ankylosing spondylitis synovial fluid, disease-linked clones were reportedly significantly enriched. A motif in TCR beta, a set of eight or nine highly homologous variants, appeared characteristic of ankylosing spondylitis blood.

Germline CDR1 and CDR2: SGHTA and FQGNSA. The CDR3 has 13 residues. With 0 bases clipped from V and 8 bases from J, the junction kept 4 bases outside the gene matches. This chain uses TRBV7-2 with TRBJ2-7, with 7 bases fitting TRBD1. The TCR comes from a female donor with ankylosing spondylitis or in good health (not recorded which). The sequencing sample was made of blood, either unsorted or a sorted T cell fraction (not recorded which). The DNA for the CDR3 is TGTGCCAGCAGCTTAGCCCCGACAGGGAAGCAGTACTTC. It translates to CASSLAPTGKQYF.